Below are 24 T cell receptor beta chains sequenced from a single sample in a study of shared clonotypes between healthy human individuals. Profiled with immunoSEQ multiplex PCR; TCRdb holds only in-frame clones, not every one. The table has around 2,000,000 clones, approximately 94% seen once. The naive CD8 subset, CD45RO-negative cells positively selected for CCR7, excluded terminally differentiated effector memory CD45RA+ cells. Specimen: naive CD8+ T cells from PBMCs. These receptors were collected from a young man in good health. Some clones in this sample may be carry-over from other donors' samples.

The chain carries TRBV6-1 and TRBJ2-3, with no clear D. V was trimmed by 6 bases and J by 5 bases, leaving 18 bases between them. This CDR3 is 15 amino acids long. Germline CDR1 and CDR2: MNHNS and SASEGT. As DNA, the CDR3 is TGTGCCAGCAGCAAGAGGACCATCCCGGTAGATACGCAGTATTTT. It encodes CASSKRTIPVDTQYF.

J is TRBJ1-5 and V is TRBV28; D is uncertain. With 7 bases removed from V and 11 bases from J, the gap between germline ends came to 18 bases. The germline CDR1 and CDR2 sequences are MDHEN and SYDVKM. The CDR3 runs to 13 residues. The CDR3 here is CASTRTSGRTQHF. The DNA of the CDR3 is TGTGCCAGCACCCGGACGTCAGGCAGGACCCAGCATTTT.

This sequence joins TRBV10-3 and TRBJ2-7; 13 nucleotides line up with TRBD2. V was pared by 5 bases and J by 5 bases, with 9 bases of the junction left unmatched. Germline CDR1 reads ENHRY; CDR2 reads SYGVKD. This CDR3 comprises 16 residues. CDR3 region: CAISKDLGLAGDEQYF. For the CDR3, the DNA is TGTGCCATCAGTAAGGACCTAGGACTAGCGGGAGACGAGCAGTACTTC.

The genes are TRBV10-3 and TRBJ2-2, with D unclear. The CDR3 is 12 residues long. V was pared by 6 bases and J by 4 bases, with 6 bases between. Germline CDR1 is ENHRY and CDR2 is SYGVKD. The CDR3 reads CAISTFTGELFF. CDR3 DNA sequence: TGTGCCATCAGCACATTCACCGGGGAGCTGTTTTTT.

The chain joins TRBV11-3 to TRBJ2-3; 10 bases align to TRBD2. V trimming: 0 bases; J trimming: 2 bases; junction bases outside the gene matches: 5. Looked up from germline, CDR1 is SGHNT and CDR2 is YENEEA. The CDR3 runs 17 residues. The CDR3 coding sequence is TGTGCCAGCAGCTTAGATGGGAGCGGGAGGGCCACAGATACGCAGTATTTT. It translates to CASSLDGSGRATDTQYF.

This clone appeared a single time. CDR3 amino acids: CASSFTGSNQPQHF. DNA for the CDR3: TGTGCCAGCAGCTTTACCGGGAGCAATCAGCCCCAGCATTTT. The chain is built from TRBV7-9 and TRBJ1-5; D gene ambiguous. CDR1 SEHNR and CDR2 FQNEAQ come from the germline V gene (reference sequence). V was trimmed by 3 bases and J by 1 base, leaving 7 bases between them. The CDR3 runs 14 residues.

This chain joins TRBV7-8 and TRBJ1-1, with a weak D call TRBD1 (6 bases). The CDR3 is 17 amino acids. Germline assignment: CDR1 SGHVS and CDR2 FQNEAQ. Trimming stripped 0 bases from V and 5 bases from J, with 19 bases between. CDR3 sequence reads: CASSLALGGLIGTEAFF. The CDR3 DNA is TGTGCCAGCAGCTTAGCGCTGGGGGGCCTGATTGGTACTGAAGCTTTCTTT.

The V gene is TRBV7-9, the J gene TRBJ2-1; TRBD2 matches at 12 bases. V lost 5 bases, J lost 3 bases, and 5 bases stayed unmatched. CDR1 and CDR2 (germline): SEHNR, FQNEAQ (reference sequence). This CDR3 spans 16 amino acids. In nucleotides, the CDR3 is TGTGCCAGCAGCCATGGGGGACTAGCGGGCTACAATGAGCAGTTCTTC. Its translation: CASSHGGLAGYNEQFF.

The V and J genes are TRBV30 and TRBJ1-2; D possibly corresponds to TRBD1 (6 bases). The V gene's germline CDR1 is GTSNPN and CDR2 SVGIG (reference sequence). The CDR3 spans 17 residues. V was trimmed by 2 bases and J by 5 bases, leaving 24 bases between them. The CDR3 here is CAWSPGVRVQPEYGYTF. CDR3 in DNA: TGTGCCTGGAGTCCAGGGGTTCGGGTTCAGCCCGAGTATGGCTACACCTTC.

The rearrangement links TRBV7-2 to TRBJ2-3, with 8 bases aligning to TRBD2. The V segment lost 0 bases and the J segment 3 bases; nucleotides outside the gene matches: 14. Germline CDR1 is SGHTA and CDR2 is FQGNSA. There are 19 residues in the CDR3. CDR3 bases: TGTGCCAGCAGCTTAGCCCCACCGGGGGGGGAGGGCCTAACAGATACGCAGTATTTT. Translating gives CASSLAPPGGEGLTDTQYF.

The V call is TRBV27, the J call TRBJ2-7; D is unclear. This CDR3 is built from 13 residues. Germline V lookup: CDR1 MNHEY, CDR2 SMNVEV (reference sequence). The ends were cut back, 6 bases at V and 5 bases at J, with 14 bases in the middle. The CDR3 DNA sequence: TGTGCCAGCAGCCAAAATACACTGGACGAGCAGTACTTC. Translating gives CASSQNTLDEQYF.

This chain joins TRBV7-6 and TRBJ2-7; TRBD2 matches 8 bases. Germline loops: CDR1 SGHVS, CDR2 FNYEAQ. V was clipped by 6 bases and J by 4 bases; unmatched bases: 20. The CDR3 has 18 residues. CDR3 sequence reads: CASSQISGGYPRLYEQYF. The CDR3 DNA is TGTGCCAGCAGTCAGATCTCGGGGGGGTACCCAAGGTTGTACGAGCAGTACTTC.

The rearrangement joins TRBV11-1 to TRBJ2-1; maybe TRBD2 (5 bases). The CDR3 has 15 residues. Germline V lookup: CDR1 SGHAT, CDR2 FQDESV (reference sequence). Trimming stripped 2 bases from V and 9 bases from J, with 17 bases between. This chain's CDR3 is CASSLTGYLVGEQFF. CDR3 DNA: TGTGCCAGCAGCTTAACGGGATACCTAGTGGGTGAGCAGTTCTTC.

The V call is TRBV28, the J call TRBJ2-7, with 7 bases matching TRBD1. The germline CDR1 and CDR2 sequences are MDHEN and SYDVKM. The CDR3 is made up of 13 amino acids. J gave up 4 bases and V 3 bases, and 3 bases lay outside the gene matches. CDR3 coding DNA: TGTGCCAGCAGTTTTACAGGGGTATACGAGCAGTACTTC. It is translated as CASSFTGVYEQYF.

The chain couples TRBV29-1 to TRBJ2-1, with 10 positions matching TRBD1. This CDR3 is 13 amino acids long. Germline values: CDR1 SQVTM, CDR2 ANQGSEA. Trimming removed 7 bases from V and 5 bases from J; junction bases left unmatched: 5. CDR3 in DNA: TGCAGCGGCGGGACAGGGGAACACAATGAGCAGTTCTTC. It encodes CSGGTGEHNEQFF.

The V gene is TRBV27, the J gene TRBJ2-1; no definite D call. Germline CDR1 is MNHEY and CDR2 is SMNVEV (reference sequence). The CDR3 covers 16 residues. V was shortened by 3 bases and J by 11 bases, with 23 bases between the two germline ends. This CDR3 reads CASSLSSRARFLKQFF. The CDR3 nucleotides are TGTGCCAGCAGTTTGTCCTCCCGTGCCCGCTTTTTGAAGCAGTTCTTC.

The chain uses TRBV28 and TRBJ1-1, with a tentative D call TRBD1 (5 bases). The CDR3 extends over 16 amino acids. The germline CDR1 and CDR2 sequences are MDHEN and SYDVKM. V shed 6 bases and J shed 1 base, with 18 bases lying between them. The CDR3, as DNA: TGTGCCAGCAGCAGATCTACAGGATTGGGGAACACTGAAGCTTTCTTT. As protein: CASSRSTGLGNTEAFF.

The chain uses TRBV6-4 and TRBJ2-2; the match to TRBD2 covers 8 bases. The CDR3 extends over 15 amino acids. Trimming at V came to 0 bases and at J to 5 bases, leaving 2 bases not matched to a gene. Germline-derived CDR1 and CDR2 are MRHNA and SNTAGT. CDR3 sequence: CASSDSPGGTGELFF. DNA of the CDR3: TGTGCCAGCAGTGACTCTCCGGGAGGGACCGGGGAGCTGTTTTTT.

The gene calls are TRBV11-2 and TRBJ2-7; 7 positions agree with TRBD2. V dropped 3 bases and J dropped 1; count of bases not matched to a gene: 6. Germline values: CDR1 SGHAT, CDR2 FQNNGV. The CDR3 loop spans 15 amino acids. The CDR3 loop is CASSLVVAGSYEQYF. Written as DNA, the CDR3 is TGTGCCAGCAGCTTGGTGGTAGCGGGTTCCTACGAGCAGTACTTC.

This sequence joins TRBV19 and TRBJ2-7; TRBD2 agrees at 7 bases. From germline, CDR1 is LNHDA and CDR2 SQIVND (reference sequence). The CDR3 is 17 amino acids. V lost 0 bases, J lost 0 bases, and 8 bases stayed unmatched. The CDR3 spells CASSIDRAGADSYEQYF. CDR3 nucleotides: TGTGCCAGTAGTATAGATCGGGCGGGAGCGGACTCCTACGAGCAGTACTTC.

The chain carries TRBV27 and TRBJ1-1; D is possibly TRBD1 (6 bases). From germline, CDR1 is MNHEY and CDR2 SMNVEV (reference sequence). This CDR3 has 15 amino acids. Trimming took 2 bases from V and 3 from J, leaving 13 bases between them. CDR3 protein: CASSLGGWGDTEAFF. Written as DNA, the CDR3 is TGTGCCAGCAGTTTAGGGGGCTGGGGGGACACTGAAGCTTTCTTT.

The chain's CDR3 is CASSTPGPQETQYF. CDR3 nucleotides: TGTGCCAGCAGTACGCCGGGACCTCAAGAGACCCAGTACTTC. The chain joins TRBV6-5 to TRBJ2-5, with D perhaps TRBD1 or TRBD2 (5 bases each). CDR1 is MNHEY and CDR2 is SVGAGI in the germline V gene. The CDR3 runs to 14 residues. V lost 5 bases and J lost 2, with 12 bases in between.

Note on this clone: Other DNA sequences in the sample encode the same CDR3. This chain links TRBV5-1 with TRBJ2-7; D unclear. CDR3 length equals 13 residues. Germline CDR1 and CDR2: SGHRS and YFSETQ. V was clipped by 0 bases and J by 3 bases, with 7 bases between them. CDR3 residues: CASSLGQSYEQYF. CDR3 bases: TGCGCCAGCAGCTTGGGTCAGAGCTACGAGCAGTACTTC.

The rearrangement joins TRBV15 to TRBJ2-1, with 9 bases that match TRBD2. Germline V gene sequence: CDR1 LNHNV, CDR2 YYDKDF (reference sequence). The J segment lost 2 bases and the V segment lost 3 bases, leaving 2 bases of the junction unmatched. The CDR3 runs 15 residues. In DNA, the CDR3 is TGTGCCACCAGCAGTTTAGCGGGGGCCTACAATGAGCAGTTCTTC. Protein: CATSSLAGAYNEQFF.